One and the same sample provided the 26 T cell receptor beta chains below, sequenced in a study of blood T cells in healthy people across ages (dated by TCRdb to about 2015). Libraries were constructed by 5' RACE. Instrument on record: Illumina HiSeq 2500. The second PCR ran for about 6 to 12 cycles and used a J-beta primer mix along with a sample-barcoded 5' primer. TCRdb reprocessing: public reads trimmed at Q25 with fastp, clones called with MiXCR, in-frame beta chains kept. All rows with the same CDR3 protein become a single entry with the most common DNA and genes. This sample holds fewer than 800,000 distinct CDR3 sequences; approximately 30% were observed only once. The top ten clonotypes cover approximately 15% of the sample. Sample: blood. The receptors here all came from a woman older than 75 in good health. Donor details come from another sample of the same person, matched by shared clones.

J is TRBJ1-2 and V is TRBV4-3; 7 bases are a match to TRBD1. The CDR3 totals 13 residues. The germline gives CDR1 LGHNA, CDR2 YSLEER. Losses at the gene ends were 2 bases for V and 7 bases for J; bases not matched to a gene: 4. The CDR3 loop is CASSQNRGSGYTF. The CDR3 region has the DNA TGCGCCAGCAGCCAAAACAGGGGATCTGGCTACACCTTC.

A few counts support this clonotype. The chain couples TRBV11-2 to TRBJ2-3; D not resolved. Trimming cost V 5 bases and J 4 bases, with 13 bases left between them. This CDR3 region has 14 residues. The germline CDR1 and CDR2 sequences are SGHAT and FQNNGV. The CDR3 sequence: CASSPTGWADTQYF. The CDR3, as DNA: TGTGCCAGCAGCCCTACCGGGTGGGCAGATACGCAGTATTTT.

The rearrangement links TRBV30 to TRBJ2-7; tentatively, D is TRBD1 (5 bases). The germline gives CDR1 GTSNPN, CDR2 SVGIG (reference sequence). Trimming removed 1 base from V and 1 base from J, with 11 bases in between. This CDR3 is 14 amino acids long. The CDR3 is CAWSGQTVSYEQYF. CDR3 bases: TGTGCCTGGAGTGGACAGACCGTATCCTACGAGCAGTACTTC.

The sample holds many counts of this clonotype. The chain uses TRBV12-5 and TRBJ2-4; the D gene is possibly TRBD1 (5 bases). Germline CDR1 LGHNT, CDR2 FRNRAP. Trimming cost V 1 base and J 0 bases, with 10 bases left between them. The CDR3 has 16 amino acids. The CDR3 region is CASGLGQSLAKNIQYF. The DNA of the CDR3 is TGTGCTAGTGGTTTGGGACAGAGTCTAGCCAAAAACATTCAGTACTTC. Complete variable domain (other parts from reference TRBV12-5 and TRBJ2-4): DARVTQTPRHKVTEMGQEVTMRCQPILGHNTVFWYRQTMMQGLELLAYFRNRAPLDDSGMPKDRFSAEMPDATLATLKIQPSEPRDSAVYFCASGLGQSLAKNIQYFGAGTRLSVL.

This clonotype was counted ten times or more. The chain uses TRBV12-3 or TRBV12-4 and TRBJ2-7; TRBD2 matches 11 bases. This CDR3 contains 14 residues. J lost 2 bases, V lost 7 bases, and 4 bases had no gene match. The CDR3 region has the DNA TGTGCCAGCACCTCGGGACTAGCGGCCTACGAGCAGTACTTC. It translates to CASTSGLAAYEQYF.

This sequence joins TRBV7-2 and TRBJ2-5, with 14 nucleotides matching TRBD2. The CDR3 is 16 amino acids. Trimming took 5 bases from V and 5 from J; bases not matched to a gene: 7. Germline CDR1 and CDR2: SGHTA and FQGNSA. The CDR3 sequence: CASSLGLAGVHETQYF. CDR3 bases: TGTGCCAGCAGCCTGGGACTAGCGGGGGTTCATGAGACCCAGTACTTC.

In its sample, this clonotype was seen once. With a much larger clone just one base away, this may be a read error. The chain employs TRBV20-1 and TRBJ1-2; D is ambiguous. Germline V gives CDR1 DFQATT, CDR2 SNEGSKA (reference sequence). The CDR3 covers 14 residues. The V end was cut by 5 bases, the J end by 2 bases, with 15 bases between. This CDR3 reads CSAGPDIANYGYTF. CDR3 nucleotides: TGCAGTGCTGGACCCGACATTGCCAACTATGGCTACACCTTC.

This clonotype has only a few counts. Possible read error: a much larger clone is one base away. The chain links TRBV7-9 to TRBJ2-5; TRBD1 aligns across 9 bases. Per germline, CDR1 SEHNR and CDR2 FQNEAQ (reference sequence). This CDR3 is 15 amino acids long. After removal of 0 bases from V and 11 bases from J, the junction contained 10 bases not matched to a gene. The CDR3 protein is CASSLAGTGINEQYF. CDR3 bases: TGTGCCAGCAGCTTAGCCGGGACAGGGATCAATGAGCAGTACTTC.

This clonotype has just a few counts. The V and J genes are TRBV6-6 and TRBJ2-1; maybe TRBD1 (6 bases). Germline assignment: CDR1 MNHNY and CDR2 SVGAGI (reference sequence). The CDR3 length is 15 residues. Trimming pared 5 bases from V and 2 bases from J, leaving 13 bases between. The CDR3 loop reads CASSINGQTYNEQFF. DNA for the CDR3: TGTGCCAGCAGTATCAACGGACAGACCTACAATGAGCAGTTCTTC.

The chain is built from TRBV6-5 and TRBJ1-5; TRBD1 might be the D (6 bases). The germline V gene has CDR1 MNHEY and CDR2 SVGAGI. The CDR3 covers 14 residues. The V and J ends lost 7 bases and 7 bases respectively, with 17 bases between them. Here the CDR3 reads CASTSSGGGQPQHF. CDR3 DNA sequence: TGTGCCAGCACCTCTTCTGGGGGCGGGCAGCCCCAGCATTTT.

The V and J genes are TRBV21-1 and TRBJ2-7; the table assigns TRBD2, which was not confirmed against the DNA. TRBV21-1 is a recognized pseudogene. The CDR3 contains 14 residues. CDR3 bases: TGTGCCAGCAGCAATACGGGACTGGCTTACGAGCAGTACTTC. Protein: CASSNTGLAYEQYF.

This clonotype was counted many times. The CDR3 here is CSARRLDLAKNIQYF. The CDR3 DNA reads TGCAGTGCTAGAAGGCTTGACTTAGCCAAAAACATTCAGTACTTC. This chain uses TRBV20-1 with TRBJ2-4; D gene ambiguous. Deletions cut 2 bases from V and 0 bases from J, with 11 bases between. Germline lookup yields CDR1 DFQATT and CDR2 SNEGSKA (reference sequence). The CDR3 length is 15 residues.

This clonotype was counted at least ten times. The chain couples TRBV10-3 to TRBJ1-4, with 7 nucleotides matching TRBD1. Trimming cost V 3 bases and J 6 bases; bases outside gene matches: 10. CDR1 and CDR2 from the germline V gene are ENHRY and SYGVKD. The CDR3 has 16 amino acids. CDR3 in amino acids: CAISEGVRQGDEKLFF. The CDR3 nucleotides are TGTGCCATCAGTGAAGGGGTGAGGCAGGGGGATGAAAAACTGTTTTTT.

V is TRBV13 and J is TRBJ2-7; the match to TRBD1 covers 11 bases. Trimming took 8 bases from V and 1 from J; bases not matched to a gene: 13. CDR3 length: 17 residues. From germline, CDR1 is PRHDT and CDR2 FYEKMQ (reference sequence). DNA for the CDR3: TGTGCCAGCCGCGAGGGACAGGGGGTTCCTAGGTCCTACGAGCAGTACTTC. Its protein is CASREGQGVPRSYEQYF. The variable domain in full, with the rest retrieved from reference TRBV13 and TRBJ2-7, is AAGVIQSPRHLIKEKRETATLKCYPIPRHDTVYWYQQGPGQDPQFLISFYEKMQSDKGSIPDRFSAQQFSDYHSELNMSSLELGDSALYFCASREGQGVPRSYEQYFGPGTRLTVT.

The rearrangement uses TRBV7-2 and TRBJ2-7; 9 bases fit TRBD2. V lost 4 bases and J lost 4; bases outside the gene matches: 5. CDR1 and CDR2 from the germline V gene are SGHTA and FQGNSA. The CDR3 has 14 residues. In DNA, the CDR3 is TGTGCCAGCAGCTCCCTAGCGGGGAGGTACGAGCAGTACTTC. Its translation: CASSSLAGRYEQYF.

In regard to this clonotype: The junction does not match germline at one end; this may be a read error. This chain uses TRBV7-9 with TRBJ2-2; 10 bases map to TRBD1. Germline CDR1 is SEHNR and CDR2 is FQNEAQ (reference sequence). The CDR3 spans 14 residues. The CDR3 DNA reads as TGTGCCAGCAAGGACAGGGGGGACACCGGGGAGCGGTTTTTT. Its protein is CASKDRGDTGERFF.

This rearrangement joins TRBV6-1 to TRBJ1-1; 7 bases align to TRBD1. In germline, CDR1 is MNHNS, CDR2 SASEGT. The CDR3 sequence is 16 residues long. Trimming at V came to 6 bases and at J to 6 bases, leaving 16 bases not matched to a gene. The CDR3 sequence is CASSPGREGARSEAFF. The DNA for the CDR3 is TGTGCCAGCAGCCCCGGTCGGGAGGGGGCGAGGTCTGAAGCTTTCTTT.

Comments on this clonotype: It may be a read error: a sequence one base away is much more abundant. This rearrangement joins TRBV6-6 to TRBJ2-1; 10 positions agree with TRBD2. The germline CDR1 and CDR2 sequences are MNHNY and SVGAGI (reference sequence). The V segment lost 6 bases and the J segment 13 bases; nucleotides outside the gene matches: 15. The CDR3 has 15 residues. CDR3 sequence reads: CASRDSGGWSETQFF. CDR3 bases: TGTGCCAGCAGGGATAGCGGGGGGTGGTCAGAGACCCAGTTCTTC.

This clonotype was counted ten times or more. The genes are TRBV19 and TRBJ2-1, with unresolved D. Germline V gene sequence: CDR1 LNHDA, CDR2 SQIVND (reference sequence). Trimming removed 2 bases at V and 7 bases at J, with 3 bases between. The CDR3 is made up of 11 amino acids. CDR3 amino acids: CASSIRNEQFF. CDR3 bases: TGTGCCAGTAGTATAAGGAATGAGCAGTTCTTC.

The chain couples TRBV29-1 to TRBJ2-2; D is unclear. The CDR3 length is 12 residues. The germline gives CDR1 SQVTM, CDR2 ANQGSEA. V was pared by 3 bases and J by 6 bases, with 8 bases between. The CDR3 DNA follows: TGCAGCGTTGATGGTAACCCCGGGGAGCTGTTTTTT. This gives the protein CSVDGNPGELFF.

In this sample, this clonotype turned up many times. The V gene is TRBV7-2, the J gene TRBJ2-5; the D gene is possibly TRBD2 (6 bases). V lost 3 bases, J lost 3 bases, and 17 bases lay in between. From germline, CDR1 is SGHTA and CDR2 FQGNSA. The CDR3 totals 16 residues. The CDR3 coding sequence is TGTGCCAGCAGCTTGGGCAGGCGGGGCTCTGAAGAGACCCAGTACTTC. It specifies CASSLGRRGSEETQYF.

There are a few counts of this clonotype. V gene TRBV12-3 or TRBV12-4 combines with J gene TRBJ2-3; D gene unclear. The germline V and J ends were trimmed by 4 bases and 0 bases, with 8 bases remaining between them. CDR3 length: 14 amino acids. CDR3 sequence (DNA): TGTGCCAGCAGTTCTAGAGTGAGCACAGATACGCAGTATTTT. Translated, it gives CASSSRVSTDTQYF.

V usage is TRBV5-1 and J usage is TRBJ2-2; D is unclear. Germline CDR1 and CDR2: SGHRS and YFSETQ. The CDR3 spans 16 residues. Trimming cost V 1 base and J 1 base, with 11 bases left between them. The CDR3 DNA reads TGCGCCAGCAGCTTGCAGGCCCATAGGAACACCGGGGAGCTGTTTTTT. Encoded protein: CASSLQAHRNTGELFF.

CDR3: CASSAYSQETQYF. CDR3 DNA sequence: TGTGCCAGCAGCGCCTACAGCCAAGAGACCCAGTACTTC. The chain employs TRBV9 and TRBJ2-5, with no clear D. This CDR3 is built from 13 residues. Germline assignment: CDR1 SGDLS and CDR2 YYNGEE. The V gene lost 3 bases and the J gene lost 1 base, with 7 bases spanning the gap.

This clonotype occurred many times. This chain connects TRBV30 to TRBJ2-3; maybe TRBD1 (5 bases). From germline, CDR1 is GTSNPN and CDR2 SVGIG (reference sequence). V gave up 6 bases and J gave up 5 bases, with 12 bases separating them. CDR3 length equals 12 residues. Written as DNA, the CDR3 is TGTGCCTGCCCAGGAAGGGGAGATACGCAGTATTTT. Amino acids: CACPGRGDTQYF.

This clonotype was counted at least ten times. This chain uses TRBV3-1 with TRBJ2-3; D unresolved. Trimming took 1 base from V and 2 from J, leaving 7 bases between them. This CDR3 comprises 14 residues. Germline CDR1 and CDR2: LGHDT and YNNKEL (reference sequence). The CDR3 DNA is TGTGCCAGCAGCCAAGGTCGACACACAGATACGCAGTATTTT. It specifies CASSQGRHTDTQYF.